This T cell receptor beta chain originates from a study of neurological immune-mediated disorders. Study outcomes and limitations: No CDR3 amino acid sequences were shared by expanded clones across subjects, suggesting private repertoires in all groups. In HTLV-1-associated myelopathy, TCR clonal expansion was greatest, whereas multiple sclerosis had the least, falling below healthy controls.

This clonotype was seen many times. Its cognate antigen is unknown. The V gene lost 1 base and the J gene lost 5 bases, with 4 bases spanning the gap. The length of the CDR3 is 12 residues. The method for making cDNA was 5'RACE, and it used 10-nucleotide random UMIs. TCRdb ran MiXCR on the 5' RACE reads and lists one entry per CDR3 protein. This sample yields 44,000 or so distinct CDR3 sequences, of which about 6.9% are seen a single time; 0.45% to 0.6% belongs to the top ten. Sorted libraries were derived from approximately 990,000 CD4+ or CD8+ T cells. The clonotype originates from a woman aged 35 to 49 in good health. The sample consisted of CD4+ T cells from blood. The gene calls are TRBV12-3 or TRBV12-4 and TRBJ2-3; D call uncertain. This CDR3 reads CASSLDGDTQYF. The CDR3, as DNA: TGTGCCAGCAGTTTAGACGGAGATACGCAGTATTTT.